This entry features one T cell receptor (beta chain) sequence. The data are from a study of T cells in localized non-small cell lung cancer. The protocol was immunoSEQ multiplex PCR, while the TCRdb copy is restricted to in-frame clones and leaves out a portion. This sample has about 72,000 clones, with around four fifths found just once. CDR1 is SGHRS and CDR2 is YFSETQ in the germline V gene. The CDR3 runs to 20 residues. The junction had 10 bases not matched to a gene; V was cut back by 1 base and J by 0 bases. This sample comprised peripheral blood, obtained before any cancer treatment. This TCR came from a female donor of 60 years or more with stage I lung adenocarcinoma. V gene TRBV5-1 combines with J gene TRBJ2-1, with TRBD2 identical over 13 bases. CDR3 coding DNA: TGCGCCAGCAGCTTGCTCCCCGGACTAGCGGGGGAAAGCTCCTACAATGAGCAGTTCTTC. Translated: CASSLLPGLAGESSYNEQFF.